One and the same sample provided the 25 T cell receptor beta chains below, sequenced in a study of identical twins. TCRdb reanalysed the 5' RACE reads using MiXCR and keeps one entry per CDR3 protein. The data show around 450,000 distinct CDR3 sequences, with approximately 14% seen just once and more than 0.5% held by the top ten. These same records also appear under a second study, on yellow fever vaccine responses in identical twins.

The sequencing sample was made of CD4+ T cells sorted from blood. The receptors derive from a woman aged 18-35 years in good health.

This clonotype has a handful of counts. The chain links TRBV12-3 or TRBV12-4 to TRBJ1-1; possible D gene TRBD1, 5 bases. This CDR3 is 14 amino acids long. Trimming cost V 3 bases and J 6 bases, with 14 bases left between them. This CDR3 reads CASSFRTGVAEAFF. The CDR3 DNA sequence: TGTGCCAGCAGTTTCCGGACGGGGGTCGCTGAAGCTTTCTTT.

The chain carries TRBV4-3 and TRBJ2-7, with 9 bases fitting TRBD2. Losses at the gene ends were 0 bases for V and 3 bases for J; bases not matched to a gene: 9. CDR1 and CDR2 from the germline V gene are LGHNA and YSLEER. This CDR3 region has 17 residues. The CDR3 coding sequence is TGCGCCAGCAGCCAAGATATGCTAGCGGGAATCGGCTACGAGCAGTACTTC. Amino acid sequence: CASSQDMLAGIGYEQYF.

This clonotype was detected a few times. The chain combines TRBV29-1 with TRBJ2-1, with a weak D call TRBD2 (6 bases). Germline values: CDR1 SQVTM, CDR2 ANQGSEA. The V end was cut by 4 bases, the J end by 0 bases, with 13 bases between. The length of the CDR3 is 15 residues. The CDR3 DNA is TGCAGCGTTGCCGGGAGTCGGATCTCCTACAATGAGCAGTTCTTC. This gives the protein CSVAGSRISYNEQFF.

The chain carries TRBV12-3 or TRBV12-4 and TRBJ2-7; 12 bases agree with TRBD1. The CDR3 is 14 amino acids. With 6 bases clipped from V and 7 bases from J, the junction kept 7 bases outside the gene matches. The DNA of the CDR3 is TGTGCCAGCAGGCCGGGACAGGGGGCGGGGGAGCAGTACTTC. This codes for CASRPGQGAGEQYF.

The CDR3 loop is CASSHPRTGTITYEQYF. The CDR3 region has the DNA TGTGCCAGCAGCCATCCGAGGACCGGGACTATCACCTACGAGCAGTACTTC. The chain couples TRBV4-2 to TRBJ2-7; 7 positions agree with TRBD2. The V gene end was trimmed by 3 bases and the J gene end by 2 bases; junction bases not matched to a gene: 13. This CDR3 has 17 amino acids. The germline gives CDR1 LGHNA, CDR2 YNFKEQ.

This chain links TRBV4-2 with TRBJ2-3, with 10 bases lining up with TRBD1. The CDR3 loop spans 20 amino acids. Germline V gives CDR1 LGHNA, CDR2 YNFKEQ. Trimming at V came to 0 bases and at J to 0 bases, leaving 12 bases not matched to a gene. The CDR3 sequence: CASSQDYRSDRGMSTDTQYF. The CDR3 DNA follows: TGTGCCAGCAGCCAAGATTATCGTTCGGACAGGGGGATGAGCACAGATACGCAGTATTTT.

This clonotype was counted between two and nine times. The genes are TRBV28 and TRBJ2-3; TRBD2 aligns across 8 bases. Trimming removed 1 base from V and 1 base from J; junction bases left unmatched: 7. The CDR3 is made up of 17 amino acids. Germline CDR1 reads MDHEN; CDR2 reads SYDVKM. As DNA, the CDR3 is TGTGCCAGCAGTTTATACCTGGCGGGGGGTCGCACAGATACGCAGTATTTT. The encoded protein is CASSLYLAGGRTDTQYF.

For the CDR3, the DNA is TGCAGTGCTAGGCACAGGAGCTCCTACAATGAGCAGTTCTTC. This gives the protein CSARHRSSYNEQFF. The chain combines TRBV20-1 with TRBJ2-1, with D maybe TRBD1 (5 bases). V was shortened by 3 bases and J by 0 bases, with 9 bases between the two germline ends. The germline CDR1 and CDR2 sequences are DFQATT and SNEGSKA (reference sequence). The CDR3 runs 14 residues.

The chain carries TRBV12-3 or TRBV12-4 and TRBJ1-2; unclear D gene. The germline V and J ends were trimmed by 8 bases and 0 bases, with 10 bases remaining between them. The CDR3 totals 13 residues. The CDR3 sequence: CASGRSANYGYTF. CDR3 in DNA: TGTGCCAGCGGGAGGAGTGCTAACTATGGCTACACCTTC.

The V and J genes are TRBV5-5 and TRBJ1-4; D unresolved. The CDR3 loop spans 15 amino acids. Germline V gene sequence: CDR1 SGHKS, CDR2 YYEKEE (reference sequence). Trimming shortened V by 4 bases and J by 8 bases, and 18 bases separated the two germline ends. The CDR3: CASSAMSLSEEKLFF. The CDR3 DNA follows: TGTGCCAGCAGCGCCATGTCACTCTCGGAAGAAAAACTGTTTTTT.

The V and J genes are TRBV7-8 and TRBJ2-7, with 11 bases lining up with TRBD1. The CDR3 sequence is 16 residues long. From germline, CDR1 is SGHVS and CDR2 FQNEAQ. V trimming: 1 base; J trimming: 3 bases; junction bases outside the gene matches: 5. The CDR3 DNA reads as TGTGCCAGCAGCTTAGGAGGGACAGGGGGGGTCTACGAGCAGTACTTC. Protein: CASSLGGTGGVYEQYF. Using reference TRBV7-8 and TRBJ2-7 for the parts outside the CDR3, the full variable domain is GAGVSQSPRYKVAKRGQDVALRCDPISGHVSLFWYQQALGQGPEFLTYFQNEAQLDKSGLPSDRFFAERPEGSVSTLKIQRTQQEDSAVYLCASSLGGTGGVYEQYFGPGTRLTVT.

DNA for the CDR3: TGTGCCAGCAACGGCGGAGCAGATACGCAGTATTTT. As protein: CASNGGADTQYF. The chain combines TRBV27 with TRBJ2-3; D unclear. V was pared by 7 bases and J by 4 bases, with 9 bases between. The CDR3 extends over 12 amino acids. Per the germline V gene, CDR1 is MNHEY and CDR2 is SMNVEV (reference sequence).

V is TRBV11-2 and J is TRBJ2-5; no reliable D call. The CDR3 has 17 residues. Germline V CDR1 and CDR2: SGHAT, FQNNGV. Between the trimmed V and J ends, which lost 2 bases and 1 base, there was a span of 17 bases. The CDR3 DNA sequence: TGTGCCAGCAGCTTAAATGAAGCAGCCAGCCTCCAAGAGACCCAGTACTTC. This translates into CASSLNEAASLQETQYF.

This sequence joins TRBV20-1 and TRBJ2-7; D not certain. V was shortened by 1 base and J by 1 base, with 11 bases between the two germline ends. Germline values: CDR1 DFQATT, CDR2 SNEGSKA (reference sequence). CDR3 length equals 14 residues. CDR3: CSARVVGGSYEQYF. The CDR3 coding sequence is TGCAGTGCTAGAGTGGTAGGTGGTTCCTACGAGCAGTACTTC.

In its sample, this clonotype was seen a few times. V gene TRBV20-1 combines with J gene TRBJ2-1, with 9 positions matching TRBD2. With V trimmed by 1 base and J by 0 bases, 1 base remained unmatched. Germline V CDR1 and CDR2: DFQATT, SNEGSKA (reference sequence). The CDR3 contains 15 residues. Here the CDR3 DNA reads TGCAGTGCTAGAGTTAGCGGGAGCTCCTACAATGAGCAGTTCTTC. This translates into CSARVSGSSYNEQFF.

This clonotype has a handful of counts. The chain carries TRBV12-3 or TRBV12-4 and TRBJ2-1, with D tentatively TRBD2 (5 bases). V was cut by 9 bases and J by 4 bases, with 10 bases left in between. The CDR3 is made up of 12 amino acids. CDR3: CARKSGYNEQFF. The CDR3 bases are TGTGCCAGAAAGAGCGGTTACAATGAGCAGTTCTTC.

This clonotype was counted ten times or more. V and J are TRBV28 and TRBJ2-1; 9 nucleotides agree with TRBD2. CDR1 is MDHEN and CDR2 is SYDVKM in the germline V gene. The junction had 7 bases not matched to a gene; V was cut back by 3 bases and J by 7 bases. The CDR3 sequence is 15 residues long. CDR3 loop: CASSFASGNSNEQFF. The CDR3 DNA sequence: TGTGCCAGCAGTTTCGCTAGCGGGAATTCTAATGAGCAGTTCTTC.

This clonotype was counted only a few times. This chain joins TRBV25-1 and TRBJ2-1; the D is unclear. The CDR3 has 13 residues. The ends were cut back, 1 base at V and 10 bases at J, with 11 bases in the middle. Germline loops: CDR1 MGHDK, CDR2 SYGVNS. The CDR3 region is CASSEFSGREQFF. CDR3 coding DNA: TGTGCCAGCAGTGAATTCTCAGGCAGGGAGCAGTTCTTC.

This clonotype turned up a few times. CDR3 bases: TGTGCCAGCAGTGAAGCGTCACGGCACAATGAGCAGTTCTTC. It encodes CASSEASRHNEQFF. V is TRBV2 and J is TRBJ2-1; no firm D call. V gave up 0 bases and J gave up 5 bases, with 8 bases separating them. Germline CDR1 reads SNHLY; CDR2 reads FYNNEI. The CDR3 runs 14 residues. The full variable domain, with the rest looked up from reference TRBV2 and TRBJ2-1, is EPEVTQTPSHQVTQMGQEVILRCVPISNHLYFYWYRQILGQKVEFLVSFYNNEISEKSEIFDDQFSVERPDGSNFTLKIRSTKLEDSAMYFCASSEASRHNEQFFGPGTRLTVL.

This clonotype was seen a handful of times. The V gene is TRBV3-1, the J gene TRBJ1-6; D gene ambiguous. V shed 4 bases and J shed 9 bases, with 10 bases lying between them. Germline V gene data show CDR1 as LGHDT and CDR2 as YNNKEL (reference sequence). This CDR3 region has 13 residues. Here the CDR3 reads CASSPRWSSPLHF. CDR3 nucleotide sequence: TGTGCCAGCAGCCCGAGGTGGAGTTCACCCCTCCACTTT.

This clonotype was found many times. This rearrangement joins TRBV30 to TRBJ2-2, with D possibly matching TRBD2 (5 bases). Per the germline V gene, CDR1 is GTSNPN and CDR2 is SVGIG (reference sequence). V was clipped by 0 bases and J by 3 bases, with 8 bases between them. The CDR3 is 14 residues long. CDR3 amino acids: CAWSVLRDTGELFF. CDR3 nucleotide sequence: TGTGCCTGGAGTGTACTGAGGGACACCGGGGAGCTGTTTTTT.

The table lists this clonotype with a few counts. The V and J genes are TRBV7-3 and TRBJ2-1; 10 nucleotides agree with TRBD2. The length of the CDR3 is 14 residues. The V and J ends lost 4 bases and 3 bases, in that order; junction bases with no gene match: 0. Germline CDR1 and CDR2: SGHTA and FQGTGA. CDR3 region: CASSSSGGYNEQFF. Here the CDR3 DNA reads TGTGCCAGCAGCTCTAGCGGGGGCTACAATGAGCAGTTCTTC.

This clonotype has more than one count but fewer than ten. The chain employs TRBV20-1 and TRBJ1-5; D is unresolved. The CDR3 runs 14 residues. V lost 6 bases, J lost 0 bases, and 12 bases lay in between. Germline CDR1 DFQATT, CDR2 SNEGSKA (reference sequence). The CDR3 DNA reads as TGCAGTGCACCGACGGACTATAGCAATCAGCCCCAGCATTTT. It yields the protein CSAPTDYSNQPQHF.

This clonotype has more than one count but fewer than ten. An end of the junction does not agree with germline; a read error may underlie this. The chain has TRBV2 and TRBJ2-1; TRBD1 matches at 7 bases. Germline V gene data show CDR1 as SNHLY and CDR2 as FYNNEI. This CDR3 region has 14 residues. Here the CDR3 DNA reads TGTGCCAGCAGGGAAGCCGGACAGGCCAATGAGCAGTTCTTC. Its translation: CASREAGQANEQFF.

This clonotype has just a few counts. The chain links TRBV5-1 to TRBJ2-1; D is unresolved. Germline CDR1 SGHRS, CDR2 YFSETQ. V was trimmed by 0 bases and J by 4 bases, leaving 8 bases between them. This CDR3 has 14 amino acids. CDR3 protein: CASSLARDYNEQFF. CDR3 DNA sequence: TGCGCCAGCAGCTTGGCCCGAGATTACAATGAGCAGTTCTTC.